These T cell receptor beta chains were read from a single sample in a study of blood T cell repertoires in COVID-19. Only in-frame clones appear in the TCRdb table, and some are missing; sequencing was by immunoSEQ multiplex PCR. The repertoire holds about 240,000 clones, roughly 89% seen once, with over 4% in the top ten. Specimen: PBMCs or T cells enriched from blood (not recorded which). The receptors stem from a woman between 25 and 40 years old who had recovered from COVID-19. Each CDR3 is given without its conserved first and last residue. Each record gives: CDR3 length, V gene, J gene, CDR3 protein.

13,TRBV4-2,TRBJ2-7,ASSQAAGLSYEQY
12,TRBV25-1,TRBJ1-2,ASSEFRRGHGYT
14,TRBV11-3,TRBJ2-3,ASSDRGAGGTDTQY
12,TRBV4-2,TRBJ1-5,ASSQGRGNQPQH
11,TRBV7-3,TRBJ2-2,ASSLYSTGELF
11,TRBV6-5,TRBJ1-3,ASSYDRGDTIY
16,TRBV28,TRBJ1-2,AATGPQRVTTPVYGYT
10,TRBV5-6,TRBJ2-7,ASSVGRDEQY
12,TRBV18,TRBJ1-2,ASSPAFDEVGYT
14,TRBV7-9,TRBJ2-7,ASSPKRLAGPYEQY
13,TRBV6-5,TRBJ1-6,ASSYSDNSNSPLH